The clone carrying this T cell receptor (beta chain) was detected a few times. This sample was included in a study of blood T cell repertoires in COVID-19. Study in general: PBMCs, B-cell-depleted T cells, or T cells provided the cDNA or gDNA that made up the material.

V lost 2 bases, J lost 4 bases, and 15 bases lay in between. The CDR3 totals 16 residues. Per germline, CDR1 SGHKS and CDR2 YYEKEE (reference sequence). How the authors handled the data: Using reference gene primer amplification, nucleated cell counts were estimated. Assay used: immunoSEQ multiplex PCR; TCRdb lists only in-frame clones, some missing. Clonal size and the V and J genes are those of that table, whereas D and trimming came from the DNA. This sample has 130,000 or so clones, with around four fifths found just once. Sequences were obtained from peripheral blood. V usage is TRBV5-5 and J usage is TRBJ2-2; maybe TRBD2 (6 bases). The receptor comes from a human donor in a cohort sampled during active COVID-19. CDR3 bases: TGTGCCAGCAGCTTCTTCGGCGGGGAGAGCACCGGGGAGCTGTTTTTT. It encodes CASSFFGGESTGELFF. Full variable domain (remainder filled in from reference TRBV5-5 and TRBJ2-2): DAGVTQSPTHLIKTRGQQVTLRCSPISGHKSVSWYQQVLGQGPQFIFQYYEKEERGRGNFPDRFSARQFPNYSSELNVNALLLGDSALYLCASSFFGGESTGELFFGEGSRLTVL.